The 10 T cell receptor beta chains in this list originate from one sample, sequenced in a study of cytomegalovirus exposure and HLA in healthy donors. The PCR contained 60 Vbeta and 13 Jbeta primers. Repertoires were generated with immunoSEQ multiplex PCR, while TCRdb's copy carries only in-frame clones and drops some. The sample consists of about 130,000 clones, roughly four fifths of them appearing once. The sample consisted of PBMCs. These receptors were obtained from a woman aged 40 to 50 in good health and CMV-seropositive.

This clone showed up just once. V and J are TRBV7-2 and TRBJ2-7, with D maybe TRBD2 (5 bases). The V end was cut by 6 bases, the J end by 0 bases, with 12 bases between. CDR1 and CDR2 from the germline V gene are SGHTA and FQGNSA. This CDR3 contains 14 residues. The CDR3 sequence: CASRRDEGSYEQYF. The CDR3 DNA is TGTGCCAGCAGGCGCGACGAGGGCTCCTACGAGCAGTACTTC.

V is TRBV9 and J is TRBJ1-1; D gene unclear. The germline V gene has CDR1 SGDLS and CDR2 YYNGEE. The CDR3 is 15 residues long. With 4 bases removed from V and 5 bases from J, the gap between germline ends came to 18 bases. CDR3 sequence reads: CASSSPTGVITEAFF. CDR3 bases: TGTGCCAGCAGCTCTCCGACGGGTGTCATAACTGAAGCTTTCTTT.

V usage is TRBV9 and J usage is TRBJ1-6; D gene unclear. The ends were cut back, 4 bases at V and 8 bases at J, with 16 bases in the middle. This CDR3 contains 15 residues. Looked up from germline, CDR1 is SGDLS and CDR2 is YYNGEE. DNA for the CDR3: TGTGCCAGCAGCACGTCGAGGCCTCCGTATTCACCCCTCCACTTT. This codes for CASSTSRPPYSPLHF.

This chain connects TRBV7-8 to TRBJ1-2; TRBD1 matches 10 bases. Per the germline V gene, CDR1 is SGHVS and CDR2 is FQNEAQ. V was pared by 3 bases and J by 6 bases, with 7 bases of the junction left unmatched. This CDR3 is built from 15 residues. In DNA, the CDR3 is TGTGCCAGCAGCTTTAGGACAGGGGGTGATCATGGCTACACCTTC. It is translated as CASSFRTGGDHGYTF.

V is TRBV5-1 and J is TRBJ1-4; the D gene is possibly TRBD1 (6 bases). The CDR3 contains 14 residues. Looked up from germline, CDR1 is SGHRS and CDR2 is YFSETQ. The V and J ends lost 3 bases and 5 bases respectively, with 11 bases between them. The CDR3 is CASSSGHENEKLFF. CDR3 in DNA: TGCGCCAGCAGCTCGGGACACGAAAATGAAAAACTGTTTTTT.

In DNA form, the CDR3 reads TGTGCCAGCTCCCCCGGGACTAGTTCGTGGGAGCAGTACTTC. This encodes CASSPGTSSWEQYF. The chain uses TRBV18 and TRBJ2-7; 8 bases are shared with TRBD2. The CDR3 contains 14 residues. Unmatched junction bases numbered 11, after V lost 6 bases and J lost 7 bases. CDR1 and CDR2 (germline): KGHSH, LQKENI. Full variable domain (missing parts from reference TRBV18 and TRBJ2-7): NAGVMQNPRHLVRRRGQEARLRCSPMKGHSHVYWYRQLPEEGLKFMVYLQKENIIDESGMPKERFSAEFPKEGPSILRIQQVVRGDSAAYFCASSPGTSSWEQYFGPGTRLTVT.

This clone was found a few times. V usage is TRBV11-3 and J usage is TRBJ1-1, with 7 bases lining up with TRBD1. Germline assignment: CDR1 SGHNT and CDR2 YENEEA. This CDR3 is built from 15 residues. Unmatched junction bases numbered 10, after V lost 4 bases and J lost 5 bases. The CDR3 DNA follows: TGTGCCAGCAGCTCCGGAGGACAGGTCGGGACTGAAGCTTTCTTT. It yields the protein CASSSGGQVGTEAFF.

This clone showed up just a few times. The gene calls are TRBV6-1 and TRBJ1-5; 8 nucleotides agree with TRBD1. V was clipped by 6 bases and J by 2 bases; unmatched bases: 6. The CDR3 is 15 residues long. From germline, CDR1 is MNHNS and CDR2 SASEGT. CDR3 amino acids: CASRLGTGGNQPQHF. CDR3 sequence (DNA): TGTGCCAGCAGACTCGGGACAGGAGGCAATCAGCCCCAGCATTTT.

The rearrangement uses TRBV5-1 and TRBJ2-7; 7 nucleotides line up with TRBD2. Germline CDR1 is SGHRS and CDR2 is YFSETQ. The trim removed 4 bases at V and 3 bases at J, leaving 4 bases unmatched. CDR3 length: 13 residues. CDR3 in DNA: TGCGCCAGCAGCCCCGGGACTATCTACGAGCAGTACTTC. Translated: CASSPGTIYEQYF.

The rearrangement uses TRBV30 and TRBJ1-1; 8 bases fit TRBD1. Per the germline V gene, CDR1 is GTSNPN and CDR2 is SVGIG (reference sequence). J gave up 3 bases and V 2 bases, and 5 bases lay outside the gene matches. CDR3 length equals 14 residues. The chain's CDR3 is CAWSITQGDTEAFF. CDR3 in DNA: TGTGCCTGGAGTATTACACAGGGGGACACTGAAGCTTTCTTT.